The sequence of this T cell receptor beta chain was determined in a study of OX40 agonist ivuxolimab in advanced cancers. Study in general: Dose-escalation subjects each had hepatocellular carcinoma, melanoma, renal cell or head and neck cancer. Study observations and caveats: Some nonresponders likewise displayed low normalized T-cell clonal expansion.

Generated by immunoSEQ multiplex PCR, the TCRdb table keeps only in-frame clones and is missing some. Among tens of thousands of clones listed, more than 75% were seen once. A note on this clone: Antigen: not known.

Sequenced material: CD4+ or CD8+ T cells sorted from blood, taken in a trial of the OX40 agonist ivuxolimab. The clonotype was recovered from an adult with an advanced solid tumor such as melanoma, head and neck, liver or kidney cancer.

The CDR3 sequence is CASSSWTEQETQYF. The CDR3 DNA sequence: TGTGCCAGCAGCTCGTGGACAGAACAAGAGACCCAGTACTTC. The genes are TRBV5-6 and TRBJ2-5; D perhaps matches TRBD1 (6 bases). Between the trimmed V and J ends, which lost 3 bases and 2 bases, there was a span of 11 bases. The germline V gene encodes CDR1 SGHDT and CDR2 YYEEEE. The CDR3 contains 14 residues.